The clone carrying this TCR beta chain was counted a single time. Libraries were prepared by immunoSEQ multiplex PCR; TCRdb keeps only in-frame clonotypes and omits some of them. The sample has around 29,000 clones, around 86% seen once; the top ten hold about a third. The data were taken from a study of OX40 agonist ivuxolimab in advanced cancers. Study in general: Dose-escalation cases comprised hepatocellular carcinoma, melanoma, renal cell or head and neck cancer. The dose-escalation cohort was over 65% male, with a mean age of around 60 years, ranging roughly 23 to 85.

The clonotype was recovered from an adult with an advanced solid tumor such as melanoma, head and neck, liver or kidney cancer. The material was CD4+ or CD8+ T cells sorted from blood, obtained in a trial of the OX40 agonist ivuxolimab.

This CDR3 is CATSRDLVFPHNEQFF. The CDR3 DNA reads as TGTGCCACCAGCAGAGATTTAGTTTTCCCCCACAATGAGCAGTTCTTC. This sequence joins TRBV15 and TRBJ2-1, with no clear D. CDR1 and CDR2 (germline): LNHNV, YYDKDF (reference sequence). V lost 0 bases and J lost 5, with 14 bases in between. The CDR3 length is 16 residues.